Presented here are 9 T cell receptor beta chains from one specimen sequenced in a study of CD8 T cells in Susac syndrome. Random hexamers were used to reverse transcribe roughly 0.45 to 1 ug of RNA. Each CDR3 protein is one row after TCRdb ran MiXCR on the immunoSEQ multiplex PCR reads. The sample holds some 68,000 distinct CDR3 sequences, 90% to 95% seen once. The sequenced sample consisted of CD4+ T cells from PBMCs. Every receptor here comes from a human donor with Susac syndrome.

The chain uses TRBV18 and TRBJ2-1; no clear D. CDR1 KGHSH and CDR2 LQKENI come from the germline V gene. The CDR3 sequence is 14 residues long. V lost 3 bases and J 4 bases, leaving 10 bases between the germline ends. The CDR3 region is CASSPSLSYNEQFF. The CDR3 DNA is TGTGCCAGCTCACCTTCTTTGAGTTACAATGAGCAGTTCTTC.

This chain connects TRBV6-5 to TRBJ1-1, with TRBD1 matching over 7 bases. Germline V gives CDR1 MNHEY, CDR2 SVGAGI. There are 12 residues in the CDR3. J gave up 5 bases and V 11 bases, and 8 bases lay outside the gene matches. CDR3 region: CAVRTGDTEAFF. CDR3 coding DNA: TGTGCCGTAAGAACAGGGGATACTGAAGCTTTCTTT.

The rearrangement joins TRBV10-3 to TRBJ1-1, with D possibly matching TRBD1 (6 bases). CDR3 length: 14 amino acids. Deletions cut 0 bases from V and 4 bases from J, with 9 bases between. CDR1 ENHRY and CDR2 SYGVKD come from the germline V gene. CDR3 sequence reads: CAISESWGRTEAFF. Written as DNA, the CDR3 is TGTGCCATCAGTGAGTCTTGGGGGCGCACTGAAGCTTTCTTT.

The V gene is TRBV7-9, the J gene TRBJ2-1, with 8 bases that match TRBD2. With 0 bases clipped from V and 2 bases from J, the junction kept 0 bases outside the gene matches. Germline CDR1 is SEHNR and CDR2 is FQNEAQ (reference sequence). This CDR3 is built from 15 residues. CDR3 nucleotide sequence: TGTGCCAGCAGCTTAGCTAGCGGGGCCTACAATGAGCAGTTCTTC. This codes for CASSLASGAYNEQFF.

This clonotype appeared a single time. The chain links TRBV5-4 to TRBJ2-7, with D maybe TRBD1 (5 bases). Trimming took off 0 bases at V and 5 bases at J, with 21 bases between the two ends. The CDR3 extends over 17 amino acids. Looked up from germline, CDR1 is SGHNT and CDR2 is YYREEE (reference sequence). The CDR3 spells CASSLGRGAGKSHEQYF. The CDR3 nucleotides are TGTGCCAGCAGCTTGGGGCGTGGGGCAGGGAAGTCCCACGAGCAGTACTTC.

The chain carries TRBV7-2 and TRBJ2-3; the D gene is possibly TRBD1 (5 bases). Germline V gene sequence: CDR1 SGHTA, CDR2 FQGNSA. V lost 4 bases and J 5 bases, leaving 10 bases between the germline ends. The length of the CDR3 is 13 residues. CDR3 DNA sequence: TGTGCCAGCAGCTACCGCCAGGGAGATACGCAGTATTTT. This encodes CASSYRQGDTQYF.

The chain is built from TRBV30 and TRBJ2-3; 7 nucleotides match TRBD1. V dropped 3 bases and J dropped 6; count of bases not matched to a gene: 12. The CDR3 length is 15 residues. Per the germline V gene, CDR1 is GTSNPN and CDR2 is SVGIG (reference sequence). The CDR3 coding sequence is TGTGCCTGGAGCCCCTTGGACAGGCGTACCGATACGCAGTATTTT. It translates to CAWSPLDRRTDTQYF.

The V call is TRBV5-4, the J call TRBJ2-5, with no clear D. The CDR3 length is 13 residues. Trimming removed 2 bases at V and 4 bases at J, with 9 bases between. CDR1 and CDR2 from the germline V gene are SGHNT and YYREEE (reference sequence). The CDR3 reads CASSFPSSETQYF. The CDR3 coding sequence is TGTGCCAGCAGCTTCCCCAGTTCAGAGACCCAGTACTTC.

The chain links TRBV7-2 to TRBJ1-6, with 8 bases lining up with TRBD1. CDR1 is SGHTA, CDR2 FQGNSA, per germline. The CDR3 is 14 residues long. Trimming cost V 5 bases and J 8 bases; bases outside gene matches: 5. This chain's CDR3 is CASSAPGGDSPLHF. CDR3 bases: TGTGCCAGCAGCGCCCCAGGGGGCGATTCACCCCTCCACTTT.